The sequence of this T cell receptor (beta chain) was determined in a study of long-term antiretroviral therapy in people with HIV. This CDR3 has 13 residues. The germline gives CDR1 SGDLS, CDR2 YYNGEE. V lost 0 bases, J lost 2 bases, and 4 bases lay in between. An immunoSEQ assay, version v3.0, was performed at survey level. Profiled with immunoSEQ multiplex PCR; TCRdb holds only in-frame clones, not every one. Of under 30,000 clones in the sample, about 95% are singletons; the top ten hold approximately 2.8%. This sequence originates from a man between 50 and 59 years old with HIV. J is TRBJ2-3 and V is TRBV9; D unresolved. Sequenced material: unsorted PBMCs, taken 5.3 years after starting antiretroviral therapy. The CDR3 loop is CASSVGYTDTQYF. The CDR3 DNA reads as TGTGCCAGCAGCGTAGGGTACACAGATACGCAGTATTTT. Looking up the rest from reference TRBV9 and TRBJ2-3 gives the full variable domain: DSGVTQTPKHLITATGQRVTLRCSPRSGDLSVYWYQQSLDQGLQFLIQYYNGEERAKGNILERFSAQQFPDLHSELNLSSLELGDSALYFCASSVGYTDTQYFGPGTRLTVL.